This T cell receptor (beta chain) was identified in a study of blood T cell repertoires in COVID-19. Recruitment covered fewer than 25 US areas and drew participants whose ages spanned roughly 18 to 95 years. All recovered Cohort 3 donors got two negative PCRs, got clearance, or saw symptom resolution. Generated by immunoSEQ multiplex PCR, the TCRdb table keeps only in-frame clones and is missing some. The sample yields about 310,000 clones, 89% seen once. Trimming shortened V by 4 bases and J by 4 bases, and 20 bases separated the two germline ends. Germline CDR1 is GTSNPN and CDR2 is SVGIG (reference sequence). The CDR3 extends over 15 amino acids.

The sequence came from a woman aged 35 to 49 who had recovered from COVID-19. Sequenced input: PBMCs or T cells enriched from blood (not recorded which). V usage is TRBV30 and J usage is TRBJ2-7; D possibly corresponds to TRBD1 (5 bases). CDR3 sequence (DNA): TGTGCCTGGACCCCAAACGCAGGGCGTCAGTACGAGCAGTACTTC. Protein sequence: CAWTPNAGRQYEQYF.